These 27 T cell receptor beta chains were all obtained from the same sample, sequenced in a study of shared clonotypes between healthy human individuals. Using immunoSEQ multiplex PCR, the repertoire was profiled, and TCRdb retains in-frame clones only, with some absent. This sample has some 2,000,000 clones; 95% occur once, and the top ten carry more than 0.1%. The sequenced material came from naive CD4+ T cells sorted from blood. Subset described: CD45RA+ positively selected. The receptor source for this set is a man aged 18 to 30 in good health.

This CDR3 reads CASSENSNYGYTF. Here the CDR3 DNA reads TGCGCCAGCAGTGAAAACTCAAACTATGGCTACACCTTC. The chain carries TRBV5-1 and TRBJ1-2; D ambiguous. CDR1 is SGHRS, CDR2 YFSETQ, per germline. V was clipped by 5 bases and J by 2 bases, with 10 bases between them. The CDR3 spans 13 residues.

The chain carries TRBV28 and TRBJ1-6; TRBD1 matches 8 bases. Germline V gene data show CDR1 as MDHEN and CDR2 as SYDVKM. The CDR3 sequence is 16 residues long. With 2 bases clipped from V and 2 bases from J, the junction kept 2 bases outside the gene matches. The CDR3, as DNA: TGTGCCAGCAGTTTAAGGACAGGGACCTATAATTCACCCCTCCACTTT. Its translation is CASSLRTGTYNSPLHF.

The chain links TRBV10-1 to TRBJ2-1, with 9 bases that match TRBD1. Germline lookup yields CDR1 WNHNN and CDR2 SYGVQD (reference sequence). Unmatched junction bases numbered 4, after V lost 3 bases and J lost 7 bases. This CDR3 contains 14 residues. The CDR3 spells CASSDGTGRNEQFF. The CDR3 region has the DNA TGCGCCAGCAGTGACGGGACAGGGAGGAATGAGCAGTTCTTC.

The table lists this clone with a count of one. V and J are TRBV5-4 and TRBJ1-1; 7 nucleotides line up with TRBD1. CDR1 is SGHNT and CDR2 is YYREEE in the germline V gene (reference sequence). The CDR3 is 14 residues long. With 4 bases clipped from V and 1 base from J, the junction kept 4 bases outside the gene matches. This CDR3 reads CASSPPGGNTEAFF. The CDR3 DNA reads as TGTGCCAGCAGCCCTCCAGGGGGGAACACTGAAGCTTTCTTT.

This chain connects TRBV28 to TRBJ1-1; 11 bases are shared with TRBD1. Per germline, CDR1 MDHEN and CDR2 SYDVKM. The CDR3 spans 16 residues. V lost 7 bases to trimming and J lost 1 base; unmatched junction nucleotides: 8. CDR3 coding DNA: TGTGCCAGCAATCGGGGACAGGGGGTGGGGAACACTGAAGCTTTCTTT. Amino acids: CASNRGQGVGNTEAFF.

This chain connects TRBV5-1 to TRBJ2-1; 9 positions match TRBD2. V lost 6 bases to trimming and J lost 7 bases; unmatched junction nucleotides: 11. The CDR3 is made up of 15 amino acids. Germline V lookup: CDR1 SGHRS, CDR2 YFSETQ. CDR3 sequence (DNA): TGCGCCAGCAACGAGGCCGCGGGAGGGGTAAATGAGCAGTTCTTC. As protein: CASNEAAGGVNEQFF.

The chain combines TRBV7-9 with TRBJ2-3, with no clear D. The V gene lost 5 bases and the J gene lost 2 bases, with 14 bases spanning the gap. CDR3 size: 15 residues. Germline CDR1 and CDR2: SEHNR and FQNEAQ (reference sequence). The CDR3: CASSPHGGLTDTQYF. CDR3 nucleotides: TGTGCCAGCAGCCCGCATGGCGGCCTCACAGATACGCAGTATTTT.

The rearrangement joins TRBV28 to TRBJ2-3, with 10 positions matching TRBD2. In germline, CDR1 is MDHEN, CDR2 SYDVKM. CDR3 size: 17 residues. J lost 2 bases, V lost 8 bases, and 13 bases had no gene match. This CDR3 is CASLGLAAPLTTDTQYF. CDR3 DNA sequence: TGTGCCAGCCTAGGACTAGCGGCTCCGCTTACCACAGATACGCAGTATTTT.

The rearrangement joins TRBV13 to TRBJ2-7; 8 nucleotides line up with TRBD1. There are 14 residues in the CDR3. Germline V gene data show CDR1 as PRHDT and CDR2 as FYEKMQ (reference sequence). V gave up 5 bases and J gave up 0 bases; unmatched junction bases: 3. The CDR3 sequence: CASSQDRASYEQYF. The CDR3 bases are TGTGCCAGCAGCCAGGACAGGGCCTCCTACGAGCAGTACTTC.

CDR3 in amino acids: CASGLVVIGQEYNEQFF. The CDR3 DNA sequence: TGTGCTAGTGGTTTGGTGGTAATTGGGCAGGAATACAATGAGCAGTTCTTC. This chain joins TRBV12-5 and TRBJ2-1; D is uncertain. V was shortened by 0 bases and J by 4 bases, with 16 bases between the two germline ends. There are 17 residues in the CDR3. CDR1 and CDR2 (germline): LGHNT, FRNRAP.

The chain is built from TRBV30 and TRBJ1-4, with TRBD1 as a possible D gene (5 bases). This CDR3 is built from 15 residues. Trimming removed 3 bases at V and 0 bases at J, with 11 bases between. Per the germline V gene, CDR1 is GTSNPN and CDR2 is SVGIG (reference sequence). The CDR3 reads CAWRGRAPTNEKLFF. As DNA, the CDR3 is TGTGCCTGGAGGGGGCGGGCCCCAACTAATGAAAAACTGTTTTTT.

V gene TRBV11-3 combines with J gene TRBJ1-3, with D unresolved. Trimming removed 10 bases at V and 0 bases at J, with 10 bases between. The V gene's germline CDR1 is SGHNT and CDR2 YENEEA. This CDR3 has 13 amino acids. CDR3 sequence reads: CATTGYSGNTIYF. The CDR3 bases are TGTGCCACTACGGGGTACTCTGGAAACACCATATATTTT.

This chain uses TRBV2 with TRBJ1-2; D gene uncertain. The CDR3 contains 14 residues. CDR1 and CDR2 from the germline V gene are SNHLY and FYNNEI. V lost 0 bases and J 8 bases, leaving 13 bases between the germline ends. The CDR3 DNA is TGTGCCAGCAGTGAAGCCCAGACCCCCCGGGGCTACACCTTC. Its translation is CASSEAQTPRGYTF.

The chain employs TRBV5-1 and TRBJ2-1, with TRBD1 identical over 8 bases. The V gene end was trimmed by 3 bases and the J gene end by 4 bases; junction bases not matched to a gene: 6. CDR3 size: 15 residues. CDR1 is SGHRS, CDR2 YFSETQ, per germline. The CDR3 coding sequence is TGCGCCAGCAGCTCGCAGGGGGCGGGATACAATGAGCAGTTCTTC. It encodes CASSSQGAGYNEQFF.

The chain is built from TRBV2 and TRBJ1-3; no firm D call. The germline V and J ends were trimmed by 6 bases and 0 bases, with 9 bases remaining between them. In germline, CDR1 is SNHLY, CDR2 FYNNEI. The CDR3 runs 14 residues. The CDR3 sequence: CASSAVLSGNTIYF. CDR3 nucleotide sequence: TGTGCCAGCAGCGCGGTCCTCTCTGGAAACACCATATATTTT.

CDR3 residues: CASSRDGTGGEAFF. The CDR3, as DNA: TGTGCCAGCAGCAGAGACGGGACAGGGGGCGAGGCTTTCTTT. The chain recombines TRBV5-4 with TRBJ1-1; 12 bases fit TRBD1. This CDR3 has 14 amino acids. The germline gives CDR1 SGHNT, CDR2 YYREEE (reference sequence). V shed 4 bases, J shed 11 bases, and the junction held 9 bases outside the gene matches.

The chain is built from TRBV11-2 and TRBJ1-2; 8 bases fit TRBD1. Germline-derived CDR1 and CDR2 are SGHAT and FQNNGV. The CDR3 contains 15 residues. V lost 1 base, J lost 4 bases, and 5 bases stayed unmatched. CDR3 sequence reads: CASSLAIQGGYGYTF. CDR3 DNA sequence: TGTGCCAGCAGCTTAGCCATACAGGGGGGCTATGGCTACACCTTC.

The rearrangement links TRBV30 to TRBJ1-3; the D gene is possibly TRBD1 (5 bases). Trimming shortened V by 3 bases and J by 3 bases, and 12 bases separated the two germline ends. This CDR3 contains 14 residues. Looked up from germline, CDR1 is GTSNPN and CDR2 is SVGIG (reference sequence). The chain's CDR3 is CAWSADSVGNTIYF. Here the CDR3 DNA reads TGTGCCTGGAGCGCCGACAGTGTTGGAAACACCATATATTTT.

To note about this clone: Other DNA sequences in this specimen translate into the identical CDR3. The chain carries TRBV18 and TRBJ2-2, with D possibly matching TRBD1 (5 bases). The germline V gene encodes CDR1 KGHSH and CDR2 LQKENI. The CDR3 contains 12 residues. V shed 3 bases and J shed 7 bases, with 6 bases lying between them. CDR3 in amino acids: CASSPQGGELFF. As DNA, the CDR3 is TGTGCCAGCTCACCCCAGGGCGGGGAGCTGTTTTTT. The variable domain in full, with the rest retrieved from reference TRBV18 and TRBJ2-2, is NAGVMQNPRHLVRRRGQEARLRCSPMKGHSHVYWYRQLPEEGLKFMVYLQKENIIDESGMPKERFSAEFPKEGPSILRIQQVVRGDSAAYFCASSPQGGELFFGEGSRLTVL.

This clone has just a few counts. This sample includes further DNA sequences coding for the same CDR3. The chain is built from TRBV10-3 and TRBJ2-1, with D perhaps given as TRBD1 or TRBD2 (6 bases each). The CDR3 extends over 16 amino acids. V was shortened by 4 bases and J by 2 bases, with 15 bases between the two germline ends. Per the germline V gene, CDR1 is ENHRY and CDR2 is SYGVKD. CDR3 bases: TGTGCCATCAGTGGCGGGACACTCGGACCCTACAATGAGCAGTTCTTC. This encodes CAISGGTLGPYNEQFF.

This clone was found once. The chain links TRBV30 to TRBJ1-3; TRBD1 might be the D (6 bases). CDR1 and CDR2 from the germline V gene are GTSNPN and SVGIG (reference sequence). The V end was cut by 5 bases, the J end by 2 bases, with 16 bases between. This CDR3 is built from 15 residues. Here the CDR3 DNA reads TGTGCCTGGTCGACGGGGGGCGCGCCTGGAAACACCATATATTTT. Protein sequence: CAWSTGGAPGNTIYF.

This rearrangement joins TRBV5-4 to TRBJ2-2; no clear D. Trimming left V 0 bases short and J 4 bases short, with 10 bases between. The CDR3 spans 15 residues. Germline-derived CDR1 and CDR2 are SGHNT and YYREEE (reference sequence). CDR3 coding DNA: TGTGCCAGCAGCTTGGCTGCTACGACCACCGGGGAGCTGTTTTTT. Translated: CASSLAATTTGELFF.

The J gene is TRBJ2-2, the V gene TRBV7-3; 9 positions agree with TRBD1. This CDR3 comprises 18 residues. The trim removed 1 base at V and 5 bases at J, leaving 11 bases unmatched. Germline V gene sequence: CDR1 SGHTA, CDR2 FQGTGA. CDR3 nucleotide sequence: TGTGCCAGCAGCTTAATTTACGCGGGACAGGGTTATACCGGGGAGCTGTTTTTT. Its protein is CASSLIYAGQGYTGELFF.

The rearrangement links TRBV19 to TRBJ1-6; 7 bases line up with TRBD1. J was trimmed by 9 bases and V by 6 bases; bases with no gene match: 5. The CDR3 extends over 13 amino acids. Germline CDR1 reads LNHDA; CDR2 reads SQIVND (reference sequence). The CDR3 reads CASSDREGSPLHF. The CDR3 DNA follows: TGTGCCAGTAGCGACAGGGAGGGTTCACCCCTCCACTTT.

The chain couples TRBV27 to TRBJ2-7, with 14 bases matching TRBD2. The CDR3 has 21 residues. Trimming at V came to 1 base and at J to 0 bases, leaving 14 bases not matched to a gene. Per the germline V gene, CDR1 is MNHEY and CDR2 is SMNVEV (reference sequence). CDR3 amino acids: CASSLFGGGLAGAGRSYEQYF. For the CDR3, the DNA is TGTGCCAGCAGTTTATTTGGCGGGGGACTAGCGGGAGCGGGGCGCTCCTACGAGCAGTACTTC.

This chain joins TRBV10-3 and TRBJ2-3, with 12 nucleotides matching TRBD2. The V segment lost 8 bases and the J segment 1 base; nucleotides outside the gene matches: 7. This CDR3 is built from 16 residues. The germline V gene encodes CDR1 ENHRY and CDR2 SYGVKD. The CDR3 protein is CAIASGGAYGTDTQYF. The CDR3 bases are TGTGCCATCGCTAGCGGGGGGGCATACGGCACAGATACGCAGTATTTT.

The CDR3 nucleotides read TGTGCCATCAGTGAAGGAGGGAGGGCGGATGAGCAGTTCTTC. Residues: CAISEGGRADEQFF. V usage is TRBV10-3 and J usage is TRBJ2-1; 7 nucleotides line up with TRBD2. CDR3 length: 14 amino acids. Germline V gene data show CDR1 as ENHRY and CDR2 as SYGVKD. Trimming at V came to 3 bases and at J to 8 bases, leaving 7 bases not matched to a gene.